This entry concerns a single TCR beta chain. J gave up 0 bases and V 8 bases, and 8 bases lay outside the gene matches. The CDR3 runs 15 residues. Per the germline V gene, CDR1 is MNHNS and CDR2 is SASEGT. This entry belongs to a study of T cell changes during pregnancy in multiple sclerosis. Sequencing used immunoSEQ multiplex PCR; TCRdb keeps in-frame clones, though not all of them. The sample holds under 85,000 clones, about 90% seen once. The chain employs TRBV6-1 and TRBJ2-3; TRBD2 aligns across 7 bases. This sample comprised peripheral blood, obtained in the third trimester of pregnancy. The receptor's source is a female donor in good health, enrolled as a control in a pregnancy study. CDR3 coding DNA: TGTGCCAGCCGGATTTGGGAGGGTAGCACAGATACGCAGTATTTT. Its protein is CASRIWEGSTDTQYF.